A single sample is the source of the 27 T cell receptor beta chains below, sequenced in a study of cytomegalovirus exposure and HLA in healthy donors. Both 60 Vbeta primers and 13 Jbeta primers went into the PCR. The assay was immunoSEQ multiplex PCR, and TCRdb's table has in-frame clones only and misses some. The table lists 150,000 to 200,000 clones, 80% of them singletons. Sequencing input: PBMCs. The origin of the receptors is a man younger than 30 in good health and CMV-seropositive.

The CDR3 DNA follows: TGTGCCAGCAGCTTAACAGCAGATACGCAGTATTTT. This encodes CASSLTADTQYF. The chain is built from TRBV11-2 and TRBJ2-3; D call uncertain. The germline V gene has CDR1 SGHAT and CDR2 FQNNGV. This CDR3 has 12 residues. Deletions cut 2 bases from V and 4 bases from J, with 4 bases between.

This chain connects TRBV6-5 to TRBJ2-6, with D possibly TRBD2 on 5 matching bases. The V end lost 0 bases, the J end lost 4 bases, and 10 bases lay between the germline ends. Germline CDR1 reads MNHEY; CDR2 reads SVGAGI. This CDR3 is built from 16 residues. The CDR3 loop reads CASSYSRGYGANVLTF. CDR3 DNA: TGTGCCAGCAGTTACTCGAGAGGGTACGGGGCCAACGTCCTGACTTTC.

The V call is TRBV6-1, the J call TRBJ2-1, with a tentative D call TRBD1 (6 bases). CDR3 size: 13 residues. V was pared by 6 bases and J by 9 bases, with 15 bases between. Looked up from germline, CDR1 is MNHNS and CDR2 is SASEGT. The CDR3 loop reads CASRTLEGGEQFF. CDR3 in DNA: TGTGCCAGCAGGACTCTCGAAGGGGGTGAGCAGTTCTTC.

The rearrangement links TRBV5-1 to TRBJ2-7; 8 nucleotides align to TRBD1. Germline V gives CDR1 SGHRS, CDR2 YFSETQ. V trimming: 4 bases; J trimming: 3 bases; junction bases outside the gene matches: 9. This CDR3 region has 15 residues. The chain's CDR3 is CASSRGQGGLYEQYF. The DNA for the CDR3 is TGCGCCAGCAGCCGAGGACAGGGTGGACTCTACGAGCAGTACTTC.

This chain connects TRBV7-9 to TRBJ2-1, with TRBD1 matching 12 bases. After removal of 5 bases from V and 5 bases from J, the junction contained 10 bases not matched to a gene. Germline loops: CDR1 SEHNR, CDR2 FQNEAQ (reference sequence). This CDR3 has 17 amino acids. For the CDR3, the DNA is TGTGCCAGCAGCCCGGAGACGGGACAGGGGGCGCACAATGAGCAGTTCTTC. Translating it yields CASSPETGQGAHNEQFF. The whole variable domain, remainder taken from reference TRBV7-9 and TRBJ2-1, is DTGVSQNPRHKITKRGQNVTFRCDPISEHNRLYWYRQTLGQGPEFLTYFQNEAQLEKSRLLSDRFSAERPKGSFSTLEIQRTEQGDSAMYLCASSPETGQGAHNEQFFGPGTRLTVL.

This clone was picked up a small number of times. The V and J genes are TRBV19 and TRBJ1-2; D remains ambiguous. Germline CDR1 is LNHDA and CDR2 is SQIVND (reference sequence). Trimming removed 4 bases at V and 1 base at J, with 13 bases between. The CDR3 length is 15 residues. The CDR3 here is CASSTRQRGNYGYTF. The CDR3 DNA is TGTGCCAGTAGTACCCGCCAGCGGGGTAACTATGGCTACACCTTC.

This chain links TRBV2 with TRBJ2-7, with D perhaps TRBD1 (5 bases). V was shortened by 4 bases and J by 3 bases, with 7 bases between the two germline ends. Germline values: CDR1 SNHLY, CDR2 FYNNEI. This CDR3 region has 12 residues. The CDR3 protein is CASSGQNYEQYF. CDR3 in DNA: TGTGCCAGCAGTGGACAGAACTACGAGCAGTACTTC.

The V gene is TRBV5-4, the J gene TRBJ1-1; 8 nucleotides agree with TRBD1. CDR3 length: 15 amino acids. V gave up 5 bases and J gave up 3 bases; unmatched junction bases: 9. The germline V gene encodes CDR1 SGHNT and CDR2 YYREEE (reference sequence). In nucleotides, the CDR3 is TGTGCCAGCAGGCAGACTCTGACAGGGGACACTGAAGCTTTCTTT. This translates into CASRQTLTGDTEAFF.

The chain links TRBV7-2 to TRBJ2-7, with a possible D match to TRBD2 (5 bases). The CDR3 length is 15 residues. The germline CDR1 and CDR2 sequences are SGHTA and FQGNSA. Trimming cost V 4 bases and J 2 bases, with 15 bases left between them. The CDR3 DNA is TGTGCCAGCAGCTGGTCCGGCGGGCCAGCCTACGAGCAGTACTTC. This gives the protein CASSWSGGPAYEQYF.

V and J are TRBV27 and TRBJ2-1, with D perhaps TRBD1 (5 bases). The CDR3 loop spans 14 amino acids. CDR1 is MNHEY and CDR2 is SMNVEV in the germline V gene (reference sequence). V gave up 3 bases and J gave up 5 bases, with 11 bases separating them. In nucleotides, the CDR3 is TGTGCCAGCAGTTTGGCAGGGATGAACAATGAGCAGTTCTTC. Protein sequence: CASSLAGMNNEQFF.

This chain connects TRBV11-2 to TRBJ1-4, with 8 bases fitting TRBD1. V lost 5 bases and J lost 4; bases outside the gene matches: 6. Germline values: CDR1 SGHAT, CDR2 FQNNGV. This CDR3 spans 15 amino acids. CDR3 DNA sequence: TGTGCCAGCAGCCCCGCAGGGGGCCTTAATGAAAAACTGTTTTTT. It codes for CASSPAGGLNEKLFF.

This clone was counted a few times. CDR3 region: CASLIGTGESQPQHF. Here the CDR3 DNA reads TGTGCCAGCCTAATCGGGACAGGGGAATCTCAGCCCCAGCATTTT. The V gene is TRBV6-1, the J gene TRBJ1-5; TRBD1 agrees at 10 bases. Germline CDR1 reads MNHNS; CDR2 reads SASEGT. CDR3 length equals 15 residues. With V trimmed by 8 bases and J by 6 bases, 10 bases remained unmatched.

The rearrangement uses TRBV7-9 and TRBJ1-1; tentatively, D is TRBD1 (6 bases). The CDR3 length is 14 residues. Germline V CDR1 and CDR2: SEHNR, FQNEAQ (reference sequence). Trimming removed 5 bases from V and 1 base from J, with 11 bases in between. CDR3 sequence (DNA): TGTGCCAGCAGCACACAGGGTACGAACACTGAAGCTTTCTTT. Its protein is CASSTQGTNTEAFF.

The V call is TRBV7-9, the J call TRBJ1-5; D is perhaps TRBD1 (5 bases). Germline loops: CDR1 SEHNR, CDR2 FQNEAQ (reference sequence). This CDR3 is built from 13 residues. The germline V and J ends were trimmed by 2 bases and 8 bases, with 10 bases remaining between them. The chain's CDR3 is CASSLQGDEPQHF. The CDR3, as DNA: TGTGCCAGCAGCTTACAGGGTGATGAGCCCCAGCATTTT.

V and J are TRBV9 and TRBJ2-2, with D maybe TRBD2 (6 bases). Germline V gene data show CDR1 as SGDLS and CDR2 as YYNGEE. The CDR3 is made up of 16 amino acids. V lost 4 bases and J 1 base, leaving 14 bases between the germline ends. The CDR3 region has the DNA TGTGCCAGCAGCCCGACGGTGGGGGGGAACACCGGGGAGCTGTTTTTT. Translating gives CASSPTVGGNTGELFF.

This rearrangement joins TRBV12-5 to TRBJ1-2; perhaps TRBD1 as D (6 bases). Germline CDR1 and CDR2: LGHNT and FRNRAP. The CDR3 contains 13 residues. Trimming stripped 1 base from V and 4 bases from J, with 7 bases between. CDR3 loop: CASGLGDIYGYTF. The CDR3, as DNA: TGTGCTAGTGGTTTGGGGGACATCTATGGCTACACCTTC.

The V call is TRBV9, the J call TRBJ1-1; 8 nucleotides line up with TRBD1. The germline gives CDR1 SGDLS, CDR2 YYNGEE. The J segment lost 4 bases and the V segment lost 2 bases, leaving 13 bases of the junction unmatched. The CDR3 runs 17 residues. The CDR3 DNA follows: TGTGCCAGCAGCGTCTCGGGACAGGTACGTGTTGGCACTGAAGCTTTCTTT. Amino acid sequence: CASSVSGQVRVGTEAFF.

This clone was picked up one time. The chain is built from TRBV13 and TRBJ1-1, with TRBD1 as a possible D gene (6 bases). The V end was cut by 5 bases, the J end by 0 bases, with 13 bases between. The germline gives CDR1 PRHDT, CDR2 FYEKMQ (reference sequence). This CDR3 contains 15 residues. The CDR3 reads CASSLRQALNTEAFF. DNA of the CDR3: TGTGCCAGCAGCCTTCGACAGGCTTTGAACACTGAAGCTTTCTTT.

As to this clone: Since no conserved phenylalanine or tryptophan closes the CDR3, a read error is the likely cause. The rearrangement joins TRBV27 to TRBJ1-6; possible D gene TRBD1, 6 bases. In germline, CDR1 is MNHEY, CDR2 SMNVEV (reference sequence). Trimming shortened V by 2 bases and J by 8 bases, and 10 bases separated the two germline ends. This CDR3 is 14 amino acids long. The CDR3 spells CASSLGGRHSPLHL. The CDR3 coding sequence is TGTGCCAGCAGTTTAGGGGGCAGACATTCACCCCTCCACCTT.

The CDR3 region has the DNA TGCAGCGTTGCGGGGTTGGCGGCTAGCTCCTACGAGCAGTACTTC. This sequence encodes CSVAGLAASSYEQYF. V gene TRBV29-1 combines with J gene TRBJ2-7; the D gene is possibly TRBD2 (5 bases). The CDR3 spans 15 residues. Germline CDR1 reads SQVTM; CDR2 reads ANQGSEA. With 4 bases removed from V and 0 bases from J, the gap between germline ends came to 16 bases.

There are a few counts of this clone. The rearrangement links TRBV12-5 to TRBJ1-1; D not certain. V was trimmed by 4 bases and J by 3 bases, leaving 9 bases between them. The CDR3 consists of 13 residues. Germline CDR1 is LGHNT and CDR2 is FRNRAP. CDR3: CASGYSGDTEAFF. For the CDR3, the DNA is TGTGCTAGTGGTTATTCGGGAGACACTGAAGCTTTCTTT.

The chain combines TRBV7-2 with TRBJ1-1; TRBD1 agrees at 10 bases. Germline V CDR1 and CDR2: SGHTA, FQGNSA. The CDR3 has 16 amino acids. Losses at the gene ends were 5 bases for V and 0 bases for J; bases not matched to a gene: 6. CDR3 loop: CASSPLTGGVNTEAFF. DNA of the CDR3: TGTGCCAGCAGCCCATTGACAGGGGGCGTGAACACTGAAGCTTTCTTT.

The CDR3 region is CASGLVDRNPYEQYF. CDR3 bases: TGTGCTAGTGGTTTGGTAGACAGGAACCCCTACGAGCAGTACTTC. J is TRBJ2-7 and V is TRBV12-5; D might be TRBD1 (6 bases). The ends were cut back, 0 bases at V and 2 bases at J, with 11 bases in the middle. CDR1 and CDR2 from the germline V gene are LGHNT and FRNRAP. The CDR3 contains 15 residues.

The chain links TRBV11-2 to TRBJ2-7; no reliable D call. CDR1 is SGHAT, CDR2 FQNNGV, per germline. This CDR3 region has 16 residues. V lost 5 bases, J lost 0 bases, and 17 bases lay in between. The CDR3 loop reads CASSPPATLLSYEQYF. The CDR3 nucleotides are TGTGCCAGCAGCCCCCCAGCGACGTTACTCTCCTACGAGCAGTACTTC.

The chain has TRBV10-3 and TRBJ1-1; TRBD1 aligns across 9 bases. After removal of 1 base from V and 8 bases from J, the junction contained 5 bases not matched to a gene. CDR1 and CDR2 (germline): ENHRY, SYGVKD. CDR3 length equals 14 residues. CDR3 loop: CAISEFPGQGEAFF. The CDR3 nucleotides read TGTGCCATCAGTGAGTTTCCGGGACAGGGAGAAGCTTTCTTT.

This clone came up a few times. The chain combines TRBV11-2 with TRBJ1-1; 8 bases map to TRBD1. With V trimmed by 0 bases and J by 4 bases, 7 bases remained unmatched. The CDR3 consists of 16 residues. CDR1 SGHAT and CDR2 FQNNGV come from the germline V gene. CDR3: CASSLEPGQGRTEAFF. The CDR3 DNA is TGTGCCAGCAGCTTAGAGCCCGGACAGGGCCGCACTGAAGCTTTCTTT.

The chain joins TRBV9 to TRBJ2-5, with a weak D call TRBD2 (7 bases). Trimming removed 0 bases at V and 5 bases at J, with 26 bases between. The CDR3 consists of 19 residues. The germline V gene encodes CDR1 SGDLS and CDR2 YYNGEE. CDR3 region: CASSVGVFGGGAQRETQYF. CDR3 DNA: TGTGCCAGCAGCGTAGGTGTGTTTGGTGGGGGGGCCCAGAGGGAGACCCAGTACTTC.